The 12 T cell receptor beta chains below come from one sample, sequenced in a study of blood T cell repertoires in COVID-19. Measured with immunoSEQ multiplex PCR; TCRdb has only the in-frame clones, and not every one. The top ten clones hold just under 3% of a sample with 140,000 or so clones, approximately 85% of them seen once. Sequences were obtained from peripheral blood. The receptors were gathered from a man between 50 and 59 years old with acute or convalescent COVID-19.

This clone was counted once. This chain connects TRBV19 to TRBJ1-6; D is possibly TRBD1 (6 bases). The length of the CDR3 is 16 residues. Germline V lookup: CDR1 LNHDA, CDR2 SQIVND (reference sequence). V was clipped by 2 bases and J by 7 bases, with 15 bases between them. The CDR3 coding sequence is TGTGCCAGTAGTATACTTGGGGACATTGAGAATTCACCCCTCCACTTT. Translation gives CASSILGDIENSPLHF.

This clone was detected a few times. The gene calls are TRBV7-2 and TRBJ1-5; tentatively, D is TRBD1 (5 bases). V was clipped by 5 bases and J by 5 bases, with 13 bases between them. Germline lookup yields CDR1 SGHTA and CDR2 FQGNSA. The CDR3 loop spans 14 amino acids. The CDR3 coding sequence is TGTGCCAGCAGCCCAGGGCGCAGAGATCAGCCCCAGCATTTT. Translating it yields CASSPGRRDQPQHF.

CDR3 DNA: TGCGCCAGCAGCGATCGGGACAGGGGGAACACTGAAGCTTTCTTT. Amino acid sequence: CASSDRDRGNTEAFF. The V gene is TRBV5-1, the J gene TRBJ1-1, with TRBD1 matching 10 bases. Germline assignment: CDR1 SGHRS and CDR2 YFSETQ. J gave up 1 base and V 4 bases, and 4 bases lay outside the gene matches. This CDR3 is 15 amino acids long.

The CDR3 coding sequence is TGTGCCACCAGCAGAGATGCACAGGGGTCCATTAATTCACCCCTCCACTTT. The encoded protein is CATSRDAQGSINSPLHF. The chain recombines TRBV15 with TRBJ1-6, with 7 bases aligning to TRBD1. The ends lost 0 bases at V and 6 bases at J; junction bases unmatched: 8. The germline gives CDR1 LNHNV, CDR2 YYDKDF (reference sequence). The CDR3 totals 17 residues.

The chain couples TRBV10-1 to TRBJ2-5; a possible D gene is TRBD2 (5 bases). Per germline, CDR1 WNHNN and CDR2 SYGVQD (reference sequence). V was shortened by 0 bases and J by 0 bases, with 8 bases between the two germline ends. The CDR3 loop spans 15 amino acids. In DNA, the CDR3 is TGCGCCAGCAGTGAGTCCGGGCGGGACCAAGAGACCCAGTACTTC. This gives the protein CASSESGRDQETQYF.

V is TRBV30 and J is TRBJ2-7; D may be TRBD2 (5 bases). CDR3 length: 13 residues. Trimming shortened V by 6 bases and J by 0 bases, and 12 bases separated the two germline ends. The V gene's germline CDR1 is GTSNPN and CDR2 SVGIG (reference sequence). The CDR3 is CACKRRLSYEQYF. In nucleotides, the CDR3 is TGTGCCTGTAAAAGGAGGCTCTCCTACGAGCAGTACTTC.

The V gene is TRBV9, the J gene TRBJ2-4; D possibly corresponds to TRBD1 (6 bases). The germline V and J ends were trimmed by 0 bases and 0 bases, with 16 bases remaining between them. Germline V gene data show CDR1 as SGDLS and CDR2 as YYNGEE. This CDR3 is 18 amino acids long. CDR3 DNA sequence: TGTGCCAGCAGCGTAGGGCAGGGGTCTACCCTAGCCAAAAACATTCAGTACTTC. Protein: CASSVGQGSTLAKNIQYF.

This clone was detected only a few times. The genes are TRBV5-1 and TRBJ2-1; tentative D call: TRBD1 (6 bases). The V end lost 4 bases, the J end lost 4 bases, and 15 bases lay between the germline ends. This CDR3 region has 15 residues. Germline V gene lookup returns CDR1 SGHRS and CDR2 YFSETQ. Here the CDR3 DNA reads TGCGCCAGCAGCCTAGGACAGCTATCATACAATGAGCAGTTCTTC. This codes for CASSLGQLSYNEQFF.

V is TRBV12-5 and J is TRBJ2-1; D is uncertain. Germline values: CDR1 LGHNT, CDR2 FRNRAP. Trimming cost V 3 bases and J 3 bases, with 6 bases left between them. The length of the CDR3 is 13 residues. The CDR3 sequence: CASGLSLYNEQFF. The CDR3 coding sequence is TGTGCTAGTGGTTTATCCCTCTACAATGAGCAGTTCTTC.

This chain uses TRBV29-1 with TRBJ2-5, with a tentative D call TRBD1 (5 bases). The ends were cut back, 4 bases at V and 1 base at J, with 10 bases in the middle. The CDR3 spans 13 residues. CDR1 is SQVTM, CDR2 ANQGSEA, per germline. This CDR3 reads CSVGRQPQETQYF. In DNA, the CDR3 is TGCAGCGTTGGTCGACAGCCCCAAGAGACCCAGTACTTC.

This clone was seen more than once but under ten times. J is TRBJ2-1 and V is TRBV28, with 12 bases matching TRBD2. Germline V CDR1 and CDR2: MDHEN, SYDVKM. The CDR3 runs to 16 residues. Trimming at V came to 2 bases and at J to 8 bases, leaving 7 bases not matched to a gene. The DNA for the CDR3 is TGTGCCAGCAGTTTAAGGCTAGCGGGGGGGGCACATGAGCAGTTCTTC. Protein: CASSLRLAGGAHEQFF.

The CDR3 loop is CASSSGPSEQYF. In DNA, the CDR3 is TGTGCCAGCAGTTCGGGTCCGAGCGAGCAGTACTTC. This chain joins TRBV27 and TRBJ2-7, with D unresolved. Germline lookup yields CDR1 MNHEY and CDR2 SMNVEV (reference sequence). The CDR3 is 12 residues long. V was shortened by 4 bases and J by 6 bases, with 10 bases between the two germline ends.